This TCR beta chain was sequenced during a study of regulatory and conventional T cells in RAG deficiency. The study, taken as a whole, reports: Omenn patients showed >85% Treg-Tconv overlap and shorter CDR3 lengths.

In regard to this clone: The antigen is not known.

Assay used: immunoSEQ multiplex PCR; TCRdb lists only in-frame clones, some missing. In the table there are approximately 10,000 clones, more than 90% of which are singletons. Trimming removed 5 bases from V and 4 bases from J, with 18 bases in between. Per germline, CDR1 LNHDA and CDR2 SQIVND (reference sequence). This CDR3 spans 15 amino acids. Genomic DNA came from blood conventional CD4+ T cells gated CD25-low CD127-high. The TCR was taken from a human donor with RAG deficiency presenting as severe combined immunodeficiency. Sequenced input: CD4+ effector T cells sorted from blood. The J gene is TRBJ2-7, the V gene TRBV19; the D gene is possibly TRBD1 (6 bases). The CDR3 coding sequence is TGTGCCAGTAGTCCCTCCGGGACACCTATTTACGAGCAGTACTTC. It yields the protein CASSPSGTPIYEQYF. The full variable domain, rest sourced from reference TRBV19 and TRBJ2-7, is DGGITQSPKYLFRKEGQNVTLSCEQNLNHDAMYWYRQDPGQGLRLIYYSQIVNDFQKGDIAEGYSVSREKKESFPLTVTSAQKNPTAFYLCASSPSGTPIYEQYFGPGTRLTVT.